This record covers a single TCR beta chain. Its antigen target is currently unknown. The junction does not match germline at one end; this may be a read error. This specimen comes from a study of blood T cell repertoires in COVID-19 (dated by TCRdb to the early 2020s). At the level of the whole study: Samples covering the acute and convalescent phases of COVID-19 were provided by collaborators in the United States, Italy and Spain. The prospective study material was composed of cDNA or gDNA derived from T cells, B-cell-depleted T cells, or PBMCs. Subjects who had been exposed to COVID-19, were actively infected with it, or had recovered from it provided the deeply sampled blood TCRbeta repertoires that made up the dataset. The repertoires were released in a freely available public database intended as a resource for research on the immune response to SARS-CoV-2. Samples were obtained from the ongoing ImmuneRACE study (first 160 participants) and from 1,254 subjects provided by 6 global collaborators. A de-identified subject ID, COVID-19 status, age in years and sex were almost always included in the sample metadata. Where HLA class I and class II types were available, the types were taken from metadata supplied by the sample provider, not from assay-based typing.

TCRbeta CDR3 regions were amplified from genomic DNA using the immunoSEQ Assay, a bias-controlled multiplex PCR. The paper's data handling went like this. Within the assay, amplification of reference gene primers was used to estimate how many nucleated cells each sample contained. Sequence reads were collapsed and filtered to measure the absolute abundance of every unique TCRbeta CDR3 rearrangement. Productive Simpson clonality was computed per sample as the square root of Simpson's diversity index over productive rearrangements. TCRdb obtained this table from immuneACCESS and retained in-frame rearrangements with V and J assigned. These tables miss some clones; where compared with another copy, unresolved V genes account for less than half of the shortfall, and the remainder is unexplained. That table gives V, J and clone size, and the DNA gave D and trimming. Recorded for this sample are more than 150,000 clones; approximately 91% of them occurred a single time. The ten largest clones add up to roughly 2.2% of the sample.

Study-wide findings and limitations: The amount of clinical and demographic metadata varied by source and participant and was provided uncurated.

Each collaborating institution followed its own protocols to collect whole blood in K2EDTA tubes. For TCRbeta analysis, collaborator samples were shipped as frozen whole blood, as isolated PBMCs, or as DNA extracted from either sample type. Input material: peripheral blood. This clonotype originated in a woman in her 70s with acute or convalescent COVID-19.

The CDR3 is CASRLVEDTQYF. The DNA is TGCGCCAGCAGATTGGTTGAGGATACGCAGTATTTT. Recombination connected TRBV5-1 to TRBJ2-3, with an unclear D gene assignment. From the germline V gene, CDR1 is SGHRS and CDR2 is YFSETQ. Inclusive of the bounding cysteine and phenylalanine, the CDR3 is 12 residues long. The CDR3 DNA has 36 bases and is translated from base 1.